One sample yielded the 5 T cell receptor beta chains listed below, sequenced in a study of regulatory T cells in long-lasting Graves disease. Library construction for TCR beta used iRepertoire HTBI primers and Arm-PCR of CDR3 regions. From the multiplex PCR reads, TCRdb called clonotypes with MiXCR, one entry per CDR3 protein. The sample lists over 500,000 distinct CDR3 sequences, less than 20% occurring once. Time point of the sample: newly diagnosed GD, antithyroid drugs for less than 3 months. From PBMCs, RNA was extracted and then used to make the TCR library. These data were also reused for a study on T cells in Graves' hyperthyroidism and ophthalmopathy.

Specimen: peripheral blood mononuclear cells (PBMCs), collected at new diagnosis, from a patient treated with antithyroid drugs. These receptors were taken from a woman in her 30s with Graves disease.

In the case of this clonotype: Since a much larger clone is just one base distant, this may be a read error. The missing conserved phenylalanine or tryptophan at the end of this CDR3 makes a read error likely. The chain combines TRBV28 with TRBJ2-7; no firm D call. This CDR3 region has 13 residues. Germline V lookup: CDR1 MDHEN, CDR2 SYDVKM. Trimming took off 10 bases at V and 4 bases at J, with 17 bases between the two ends. This chain's CDR3 is CATRTSPGYEQYS. The CDR3 bases are TGTGCCACTAGGACCTCTCCCGGGTACGAGCAGTACTCC.

A remark on this clonotype: This may arise from a read error, as a much more abundant clone is one base away. The J gene is TRBJ1-1, the V gene TRBV28, with no clear D. Germline V gives CDR1 MDHEN, CDR2 SYDVKM. This CDR3 has 17 amino acids. The ends were cut back, 3 bases at V and 5 bases at J, with 22 bases in the middle. CDR3 loop: CASSLSGPSSLMTEAFF. CDR3 nucleotides: TGTGCCAGCAGTTTGAGTGGGCCGAGTTCGTTGATGACTGAAGCTTTCTTT.

There are many counts of this clonotype. The chain recombines TRBV6-1 with TRBJ2-6, with a weak D call TRBD2 (5 bases). V was shortened by 7 bases and J by 2 bases, with 15 bases between the two germline ends. The CDR3 is 16 residues long. CDR1 and CDR2 (germline): MNHNS, SASEGT. The CDR3 protein is CASTLTVAPGANVLTF. The CDR3 DNA reads as TGTGCCAGCACTCTTACGGTAGCGCCTGGGGCCAACGTCCTGACTTTC.

A few counts support this clonotype. The genes are TRBV9 and TRBJ2-2; D might be TRBD2 (5 bases). The CDR3 has 13 residues. Germline CDR1 is SGDLS and CDR2 is YYNGEE. Deletions cut 2 bases from V and 7 bases from J, with 9 bases between. The CDR3 DNA is TGTGCCAGCAGCGTCCGGGATCACGGGGAGCTGTTTTTT. This encodes CASSVRDHGELFF.

V gene TRBV20-1 combines with J gene TRBJ1-2; no reliable D call. Trimming pared 4 bases from V and 3 bases from J, leaving 6 bases between. Germline-derived CDR1 and CDR2 are DFQATT and SNEGSKA (reference sequence). The CDR3 length is 11 residues. The CDR3, as DNA: TGCAGTGCTAATTACGACTATGGCTACACCTTC. It encodes CSANYDYGYTF.